This section outlines one T cell receptor beta chain sequence together with its context. This clonotype turned up a few times. What antigen it recognizes has not been identified. The record has no base qualities; no much larger clone is one base away. These data are taken from a study of T-cell reconstitution after alpha-beta-depleted transplantation in children (dated by TCRdb to 2016 to 2017). General notes on the study: T-cell immune reconstitution after TCRalphabeta/CD19-depleted allogeneic hematopoietic cell transplantation in children was quantitatively tracked in the study by means of TCR repertoire profiling.

The library was built by means of PCR. For sequencing, an Illumina HiSeq 2500 was employed. TCR libraries were prepared with molecular barcoding, using unique molecular identifiers to normalize TCRbeta repertoire quantification. In TCRdb, the public reads were trimmed at Q25 with fastp and aligned with MiXCR, with productive beta chains retained. Entries are consolidated by CDR3 protein sequence, retaining the most common genes and DNA. The sample yields around 410,000 distinct CDR3 sequences; 11% were counted once. Of the sample, roughly 5.1% is held by the ten largest clones. V loses 4 bases, J loses 5 bases, and the germline ends lie 13 bases apart. The germline V gene supplies CDR1 SGHRS and CDR2 YFSETQ. The CDR3 starts with the cysteine, ends with the phenylalanine, and has 15 residues. Solely the CDR3 DNA is kept, with 45 bases framed from the first base.

The chain couples TRBV5-1 to TRBJ1-6; D gene: possibly TRBD1, on 5 matching bases. This specimen consisted of PBMCs from the stem cell graft donor, obtained from the stem cell graft. The clonotype comes from a human donor who donated a stem cell graft to a child with acute myeloid leukemia. The CDR3 protein: CASSGRDGNNSPLHF. The nucleotides are TGCGCCAGCAGCGGCAGGGACGGAAATAATTCACCCCTCCACTTT.